The sequence of this TCR beta chain was determined in a study of T cells after somatic rescue of genetic block. Method: immunoSEQ multiplex PCR; TCRdb's copy keeps in-frame clones and lacks some. The table includes tens of thousands of clones, under 95% detected once. This CDR3 has 13 amino acids. With V trimmed by 5 bases and J by 5 bases, 8 bases remained unmatched. The germline gives CDR1 GTSNPN, CDR2 SVGIG (reference sequence). The TCR comes from a man younger than 45. The sequenced sample was peripheral blood mononuclear cells (PBMCs). The chain combines TRBV30 with TRBJ2-7, with 8 bases lining up with TRBD1. The CDR3 sequence: CAWQRQGSDEQYF. CDR3 DNA sequence: TGTGCCTGGCAAAGACAGGGGAGCGACGAGCAGTACTTC.